Listed here are 3 T cell receptor beta chains from one sample, sequenced in a study of T-cell reconstitution after alpha-beta-depleted transplantation in children. It was with unique molecular identifiers that the TCRbeta library was prepared. TCRdb re-analysed the PCR reads in MiXCR, keeping a single row per CDR3 protein. The data contain approximately 1,000,000 distinct CDR3 sequences, around 30% of them singletons. The specimen was PBMCs, mostly from graft donor cells, collected 360 days after TCRalphabeta/CD19-depleted stem cell transplant. These receptors all come from a boy in the first two years of life who had a stem cell transplant for SCID, so the T cells may come from the graft donor.

The gene calls are TRBV6-2 or TRBV6-3 and TRBJ1-5, with 7 nucleotides matching TRBD1. The junction had 5 bases not matched to a gene; V was cut back by 10 bases and J by 2 bases. CDR1 is MNHEY and CDR2 is SVGEGT in the germline V gene. This CDR3 comprises 13 residues. CDR3 region: CATRQGRNQPQHF. The CDR3 coding sequence is TGTGCCACCAGACAGGGACGCAATCAGCCCCAGCATTTT.

This chain joins TRBV12-3 or TRBV12-4 and TRBJ1-5; the D is unclear. The CDR3 is 14 residues long. The V end was cut by 7 bases, the J end by 7 bases, with 17 bases between. In nucleotides, the CDR3 is TGTGCCAGCAATTCCGACGGGGTACAACAGCCCCAGCATTTT. Protein product: CASNSDGVQQPQHF.

The chain recombines TRBV5-5 with TRBJ1-1; D is undetermined. The CDR3 spans 14 residues. Per germline, CDR1 SGHKS and CDR2 YYEKEE (reference sequence). V lost 4 bases to trimming and J lost 12 bases, with 22 bases between them. The DNA of the CDR3 is TGTGCCAGCAGCCCCCTAGGAGGGCCGTTTCGAACTTTCTTT. Translation: CASSPLGGPFRTFF.